This is a list of T cell receptor beta chains from one sample in a study of a mutant IDH1 vaccine in newly diagnosed glioma. TCRdb's table, derived via immunoSEQ multiplex PCR, lists solely in-frame clones and lacks some. The table has tens of thousands of clones, around 76% seen once. These receptors are not linked to any known antigen. Sample: PBMCs, taken from a glioma patient whose treatment included an IDH1 peptide vaccine. Receptors originate from a man in his forties or fifties with glioma. CDR3s leave out the opening cysteine and the closing phenylalanine or tryptophan.

j_call v_call cdr3_aa
TRBJ2-7 TRBV25-1 ASSEYKVHYEQY
TRBJ2-3 TRBV19 ASRSRGGGDTQY
TRBJ1-3 TRBV29-1 SVEVGTGRGNTIY
TRBJ1-1 TRBV5-6 ASSLWGLGTEAF
TRBJ2-7 TRBV7-2 ASSQGRGLEQY
TRBJ2-7 TRBV5-1 ASSSVLAGRAEEQY
TRBJ2-1 TRBV25-1 ASSEYRGAVSYNEQF
TRBJ1-2 TRBV6-5 ASTPRWDPNYGYT
TRBJ2-7 TRBV7-2 ASSLAVGGGAYEQY
TRBJ1-3 TRBV6-5 ASSYSTGSGNTIY
TRBJ1-6 TRBV14 ASSSFWDSPLH
TRBJ1-1 TRBV6-1 ASSSQGTNTEAF
TRBJ2-7 TRBV5-1 ASSPGTSGTNLAEQY
TRBJ2-3 TRBV7-2 ASSFQQGRSDTQY
TRBJ1-3 TRBV5-4 ASSLAPNSGNTIY
TRBJ1-5 TRBV5-6 ASSLIGRGGNQPQH
TRBJ1-3 TRBV9 ASSVGWAGQNTIY
TRBJ1-3 TRBV7-9 ASRAGAGNTIY
TRBJ2-1 TRBV4-1 ASSSRDRAPNEQF
TRBJ2-3 TRBV18 ASSPWTGGADTQY
TRBJ2-2 TRBV25-1 ASSEGQGDTGELF
TRBJ1-5 TRBV19 AGSSGSNQPQH
TRBJ1-1 TRBV19 ASSRARVENTEAF
TRBJ1-2 TRBV6-5 ASTQRGGNYGYT
TRBJ1-1 TRBV5-4 ASSSQGGTEAF
TRBJ2-1 TRBV5-1 ASSFLAGGPSYNEQF
TRBJ1-2 TRBV5-1 ASRQGANYGYT
TRBJ1-5 TRBV9 ASSDFGGNQPQH
TRBJ2-7 TRBV19 ASSIALGKEQY
TRBJ2-7 TRBV7-9 ASSHTPGRGRREQY
TRBJ1-4 TRBV2 ASVRAPREKLF
TRBJ2-5 TRBV7-9 ASSVPSGYGGETQY
TRBJ1-6 TRBV5-6 ASSLGGNSPLH
TRBJ2-3 TRBV5-1 ASSPLGSLDTQY
TRBJ2-7 TRBV29-1 SVEEDSRSYEQY
TRBJ2-4 TRBV4-1 ASSHSTSGGGDIQY
TRBJ1-5 TRBV28 ASSRGTDGNQPQH
TRBJ1-3 TRBV6-5 ASSLTGTGRNTIY
TRBJ1-5 TRBV5-8 ASGTYSNQPQH
TRBJ2-5 TRBV5-1 ASSSPQETQY
TRBJ1-2 TRBV7-9 ASSSKGGSGYT
TRBJ2-7 TRBV7-2 ASSLESIYEQY
TRBJ2-2 TRBV5-1 ASSLEEGRNTGELF
TRBJ1-1 TRBV5-4 ASSLDSWNTEAF
TRBJ1-5 TRBV5-4 ASSLQGGDQPQH
TRBJ2-1 TRBV7-2 ASSLFPNSYNEQF
TRBJ2-3 TRBV4-3 ASSPVLSGGRDTQY
TRBJ1-2 TRBV6-1 ASSVKDNYGYT
TRBJ2-1 TRBV15 ATSRADRGSHEQF
TRBJ1-4 TRBV5-4 ASSSQGPNEKLF
TRBJ2-1 TRBV14 ASSLAGVYNEQF
TRBJ2-7 TRBV27 ASSPRRTGGYEQY
TRBJ1-2 TRBV4-1 ASSQDALANYGYT
TRBJ2-3 TRBV12-5 ASGPLGSDTQY
TRBJ1-3 TRBV30 ASGGAYSGNTIY
TRBJ2-7 TRBV18 ASSPPGGGEY
TRBJ2-7 TRBV19 ASSINQGGYEQY
TRBJ2-1 TRBV4-3 ASSPTDSYYNEQF
TRBJ1-2 TRBV9 ASSPGQGALGGYT